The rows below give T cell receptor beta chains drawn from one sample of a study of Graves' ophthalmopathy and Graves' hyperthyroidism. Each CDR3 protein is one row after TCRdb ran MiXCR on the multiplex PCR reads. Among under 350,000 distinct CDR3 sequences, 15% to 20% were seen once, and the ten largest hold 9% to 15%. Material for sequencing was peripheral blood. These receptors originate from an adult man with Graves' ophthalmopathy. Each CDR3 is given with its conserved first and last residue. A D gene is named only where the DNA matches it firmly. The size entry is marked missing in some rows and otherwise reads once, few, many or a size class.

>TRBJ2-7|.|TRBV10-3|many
TGTGCCATCAGTGAGTGGGTGGGCCTAGCTGACTACGAGCAGTACTTC
CAISEWVGLADYEQYF
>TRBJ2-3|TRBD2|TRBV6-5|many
TGTGCCAGCAGGGCGGGGGGGCCCACAGATACGCAGTATTTT
CASRAGGPTDTQYF
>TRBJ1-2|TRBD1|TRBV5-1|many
TGCGCCAGCAGCGTGGGACAGCAAGATCTCTATGGCTACACCTTC
CASSVGQQDLYGYTF
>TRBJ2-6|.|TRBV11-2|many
TGTGCCAGCAAACAAAGTATGGGACCGACCAAGGCTGGGGCCAACGTCCTGACTTTC
CASKQSMGPTKAGANVLTF
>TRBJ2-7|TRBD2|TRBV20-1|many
TGCAGTGCGAATAGCGGGAGGGCCGGGATGTACGAGCAGTACTTC
CSANSGRAGMYEQYF
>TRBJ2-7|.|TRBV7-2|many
TGTGCCAGCAGCTGGGCTAGCTCCTACGAGCAGTACTTC
CASSWASSYEQYF
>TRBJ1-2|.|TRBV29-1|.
TGCAGCGTTGAAGATCGAAGGGGCGTTAATGGCTACACCTTC
CSVEDRRGVNGYTF
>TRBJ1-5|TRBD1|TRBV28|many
TGTGCCAGCAGCCCGGGGGCCAGGGGGCGCGGTCAGCCCCAGCATTTT
CASSPGARGRGQPQHF
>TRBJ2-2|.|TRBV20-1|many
TGCAGTGCTTACGACTGGTCCGGGGAGCTGTTTTTT
CSAYDWSGELFF
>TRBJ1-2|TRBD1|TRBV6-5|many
TGTGCCAGCAGTTACGGGGGACAGGGCGACTATGGCTACACCTTC
CASSYGGQGDYGYTF
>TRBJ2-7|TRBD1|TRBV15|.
TGTGCCACCAGCAGATCGGGGACAGGGGCCTACGAGCAGTACTTC
CATSRSGTGAYEQYF
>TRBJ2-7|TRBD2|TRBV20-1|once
TGCAGTGCCCCAACTAGCGTACAAACCTACGAGCAGTACTTC
CSAPTSVQTYEQYF
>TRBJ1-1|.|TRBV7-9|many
TGTGCCAGCATGGCAGGGGCGCCTCTCAACACTGAAGCTTTCTTT
CASMAGAPLNTEAFF
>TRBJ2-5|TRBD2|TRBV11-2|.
TGTGCCAGCAGCGACGGACTAGCGGGAGTAACGGAGACCCAGTACTTC
CASSDGLAGVTETQYF
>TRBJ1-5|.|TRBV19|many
TGTGCCAGTAGTGCGCTTAGGGCGTCGTATAGCAATCAGCCCCAGCATTTT
CASSALRASYSNQPQHF
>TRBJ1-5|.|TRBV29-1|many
TGCAGCGTTGGTGCGCGCAATCAGCCCCAGCATTTT
CSVGARNQPQHF
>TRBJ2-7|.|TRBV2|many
TGTGCCAGCTCTGTTGGGGCGGCTGGCTACGAGCAGTACTTC
CASSVGAAGYEQYF
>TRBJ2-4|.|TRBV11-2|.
TGTGCCAGCAGCCTCGTAGCGGAAGTGGTAGACATTCAGTACTTC
CASSLVAEVVDIQYF
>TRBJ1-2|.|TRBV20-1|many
TGCAGTGCTAGGGGGACAAATAACTATGGCTACACCTTC
CSARGTNNYGYTF
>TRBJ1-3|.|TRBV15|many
TGTGCCACCAGCATAACCGCACAGGGCTATGGAAACACCATATATTTT
CATSITAQGYGNTIYF
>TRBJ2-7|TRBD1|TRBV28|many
TGTGCCAGCAGTTTAGGGGGACAGCCGGTCTACGAGCAGTACTTC
CASSLGGQPVYEQYF
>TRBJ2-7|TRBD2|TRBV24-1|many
TGTGCCACCAGTGATCGGGGAGGGGAGACCTACGAGCAGTACTTC
CATSDRGGETYEQYF
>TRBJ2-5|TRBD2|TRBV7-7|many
TGTGCTAGCAGCTTGCTAGCGGGGGGGCAGGAGACCCAGTACTTC
CASSLLAGGQETQYF
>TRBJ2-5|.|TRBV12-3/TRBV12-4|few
TGTGCCAGCAAAGAGCAGGGGAATTCGGAGACCCAGTACTTC
CASKEQGNSETQYF
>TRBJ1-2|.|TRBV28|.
TGTGCCAGCAGTTTATTCGTGCACTATGGCTACACCTTC
CASSLFVHYGYTF
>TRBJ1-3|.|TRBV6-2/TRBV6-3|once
TGTGCCAGCAGCCGGGACATTGGAAACACCATATATTTT
CASSRDIGNTIYF
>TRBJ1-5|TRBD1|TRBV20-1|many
TGCAGTGCTAAACCCGGACAGGGGGCGATACAGCCCCAGCATTTT
CSAKPGQGAIQPQHF
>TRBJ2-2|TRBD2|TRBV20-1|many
TGCAGTGCTAGGGCGGGGGGGCGCCTTTCTACCGGGGAGCTGTTTTTT
CSARAGGRLSTGELFF